One sample yielded the 25 T cell receptor beta chains listed below, sequenced in a study of CD8+CD57+ T cells in acquired aplastic anemia. Genomic DNA constituted the template upon which TCR beta VDJ and CDR3 profiling was performed. TCRdb used MiXCR to reprocess the reads, holding one entry per CDR3 protein. This table holds around 180,000 distinct CDR3 sequences, around 65% found once. Sequenced: sorted CD4+, CD8+, or CD8+CD57+ T cells (not recorded which) from PBMCs. The receptor source for this set is a human donor with severe aplastic anemia or a healthy control (not recorded which).

The chain is built from TRBV7-8 and TRBJ1-2; the D gene is possibly TRBD1 (5 bases). The length of the CDR3 is 14 residues. The V gene lost 4 bases and the J gene lost 6 bases, with 15 bases spanning the gap. Germline values: CDR1 SGHVS, CDR2 FQNEAQ. The CDR3 nucleotides are TGTGCCAGCAGCTCAGGGTTGCGGCGGGATGGCTACACCTTC. Its translation is CASSSGLRRDGYTF.

The rearrangement joins TRBV20-1 to TRBJ2-5; 14 positions agree with TRBD2. V lost 6 bases, J lost 5 bases, and 5 bases stayed unmatched. The CDR3 has 14 residues. Germline V gives CDR1 DFQATT, CDR2 SNEGSKA (reference sequence). CDR3 nucleotide sequence: TGCAGTGCCACGGGACTAGCGGGAGTGGAGACCCAGTACTTC. It codes for CSATGLAGVETQYF.

In this sample, this clonotype turned up many times. The rearrangement uses TRBV5-1 and TRBJ2-7, with TRBD1 as a possible D gene (6 bases). This CDR3 has 13 amino acids. V lost 5 bases to trimming and J lost 2 bases, with 11 bases between them. The germline V gene has CDR1 SGHRS and CDR2 YFSETQ. CDR3 residues: CASRETGTYEQYF. The CDR3 nucleotides are TGCGCCAGCAGGGAAACAGGGACCTACGAGCAGTACTTC.

As regards this clonotype: A much larger clone lies a single base off, so this may be a read error. The rearrangement uses TRBV12-5 and TRBJ1-2; 8 bases are shared with TRBD1. This CDR3 has 15 amino acids. Germline CDR1 reads LGHNT; CDR2 reads FRNRAP. V lost 1 base and J lost 8; bases outside the gene matches: 9. The CDR3 DNA sequence: TGTGCTAGTGGTTTGGACTGGGGGACAGGCGGCGGCTACACCTTC. Amino acids: CASGLDWGTGGGYTF. Filled out from reference TRBV12-5 and TRBJ1-2, the complete variable domain reads DARVTQTPRHKVTEMGQEVTMRCQPILGHNTVFWYRQTMMQGLELLAYFRNRAPLDDSGMPKDRFSAEMPDATLATLKIQPSEPRDSAVYFCASGLDWGTGGGYTFGSGTRLTVV.

This clonotype occurred a few times. The junction departs from germline at one end; a sequencing error may be responsible. The chain recombines TRBV27 with TRBJ2-1; TRBD1 aligns across 9 bases. CDR1 is MNHEY and CDR2 is SMNVEV in the germline V gene (reference sequence). The length of the CDR3 is 14 residues. This CDR3 reads CASRGQGSYNGQFF. In nucleotides, the CDR3 is TGTGCCAGCAGGGGACAGGGATCCTACAATGGGCAGTTCTTC.

In this sample, this clonotype turned up a few times. This chain joins TRBV7-8 and TRBJ1-2; D is possibly TRBD1 (5 bases). Germline V gene data show CDR1 as SGHVS and CDR2 as FQNEAQ. The V gene lost 0 bases and the J gene lost 7 bases, with 6 bases spanning the gap. The CDR3 totals 12 residues. The CDR3 bases are TGTGCCAGCAGCTTAGCGGGGACTGGCTACACCTTC. Its translation is CASSLAGTGYTF.

J is TRBJ1-5 and V is TRBV11-2; D might be TRBD1 (5 bases). The CDR3 contains 18 residues. The germline V and J ends were trimmed by 5 bases and 0 bases, with 20 bases remaining between them. From germline, CDR1 is SGHAT and CDR2 FQNNGV. The CDR3 DNA reads as TGTGCCAGCAGCCAAGGGTACAGCGGGGGGTATAGCAATCAGCCCCAGCATTTT. It translates to CASSQGYSGGYSNQPQHF.

In its sample, this clonotype was seen many times. The chain recombines TRBV2 with TRBJ2-3; D not resolved. Germline values: CDR1 SNHLY, CDR2 FYNNEI. This CDR3 contains 13 residues. Trimming took 2 bases from V and 2 from J, leaving 5 bases between them. CDR3 nucleotide sequence: TGTGCCAGCAGTGAATGGACCACAGATACGCAGTATTTT. Protein sequence: CASSEWTTDTQYF.

The chain carries TRBV6-1 and TRBJ1-2; perhaps TRBD1 as D (6 bases). From germline, CDR1 is MNHNS and CDR2 SASEGT. V was shortened by 6 bases and J by 3 bases, with 17 bases between the two germline ends. The CDR3 runs to 15 residues. DNA of the CDR3: TGTGCCAGCAGCCTTGCCGGGGGCGCTGACTATGGCTACACCTTC. As protein: CASSLAGGADYGYTF.

The genes are TRBV12-3 or TRBV12-4 and TRBJ1-1; 8 nucleotides line up with TRBD1. J gave up 3 bases and V 3 bases, and 9 bases lay outside the gene matches. The CDR3 covers 16 residues. CDR3 protein: CASSFPGQGVDTEAFF. The CDR3 bases are TGTGCCAGCAGTTTCCCCGGACAGGGAGTTGACACTGAAGCTTTCTTT.

A few counts support this clonotype. V is TRBV7-8 and J is TRBJ2-2; D is uncertain. This CDR3 has 16 amino acids. V dropped 5 bases and J dropped 0 bases, with 13 bases sitting between them. Germline CDR1 reads SGHVS; CDR2 reads FQNEAQ. The CDR3 DNA reads as TGTGCCAGCAGCATACCACTTAACGCGAACACCGGGGAGCTGTTTTTT. It codes for CASSIPLNANTGELFF. Variable domain in full (rest from reference TRBV7-8 and TRBJ2-2): GAGVSQSPRYKVAKRGQDVALRCDPISGHVSLFWYQQALGQGPEFLTYFQNEAQLDKSGLPSDRFFAERPEGSVSTLKIQRTQQEDSAVYLCASSIPLNANTGELFFGEGSRLTVL.

In this sample, this clonotype turned up many times. The chain carries TRBV7-8 and TRBJ1-2; D is undetermined. Germline V gives CDR1 SGHVS, CDR2 FQNEAQ. The CDR3 is 16 residues long. V shed 0 bases and J shed 8 bases, with 19 bases lying between them. The CDR3 sequence is CASSLAFSGNREGYTF. As DNA, the CDR3 is TGTGCCAGCAGCTTAGCTTTCAGTGGGAATCGGGAAGGCTACACCTTC.

The J gene is TRBJ2-5, the V gene TRBV2; 7 positions agree with TRBD1. V lost 6 bases to trimming and J lost 4 bases; unmatched junction nucleotides: 5. Germline V gene sequence: CDR1 SNHLY, CDR2 FYNNEI. The CDR3 has 13 amino acids. CDR3 nucleotide sequence: TGTGCCAGCAGCCCCGACAGGGTAGAGACCCAGTACTTC. This gives the protein CASSPDRVETQYF.

The chain recombines TRBV7-8 with TRBJ2-7, with D possibly TRBD1 on 6 matching bases. Looked up from germline, CDR1 is SGHVS and CDR2 is FQNEAQ. Trimming removed 5 bases from V and 0 bases from J, with 11 bases in between. The CDR3 runs 14 residues. In DNA form, the CDR3 reads TGTGCCAGCAGCAACCGCAGGGGCTCCTACGAGCAGTACTTC. It encodes CASSNRRGSYEQYF.

This chain links TRBV29-1 with TRBJ2-5; D is ambiguous. The CDR3 is 13 residues long. Trimming cost V 6 bases and J 5 bases, with 16 bases left between them. Germline CDR1 reads SQVTM; CDR2 reads ANQGSEA. The CDR3 region has the DNA TGCAGCGTCGATGGTGGGCCCGTGGAGACCCAGTACTTC. It yields the protein CSVDGGPVETQYF.

The chain is built from TRBV7-2 and TRBJ1-1, with D possibly matching TRBD1 (6 bases). This CDR3 spans 18 amino acids. Germline V CDR1 and CDR2: SGHTA, FQGNSA. The V and J ends lost 5 bases and 3 bases respectively, with 25 bases between them. CDR3 sequence reads: CASSDPRGAFGSYTEAFF. The CDR3 DNA reads TGTGCCAGCAGCGACCCTCGGGGGGCTTTTGGGTCTTACACTGAAGCTTTCTTT.

The chain combines TRBV7-9 with TRBJ2-5; D possibly corresponds to TRBD1 (6 bases). This CDR3 is built from 15 residues. Germline V lookup: CDR1 SEHNR, CDR2 FQNEAQ (reference sequence). Trimming pared 1 base from V and 1 base from J, leaving 10 bases between. The CDR3 loop reads CASSLETGPQETQYF. The CDR3 coding sequence is TGTGCCAGCAGCTTAGAAACAGGGCCCCAAGAGACCCAGTACTTC.

Turning to this clonotype: At one end the junction does not follow the germline gene, possibly because of a read error. The rearrangement uses TRBV19 and TRBJ1-1; TRBD1 is a possible D gene (6 bases). This CDR3 is built from 11 residues. CDR1 and CDR2 (germline): LNHDA, SQIVND (reference sequence). The CDR3, as DNA: TGTGCCAGTAGAGGGGACAAACTCGTCGACTTT. Amino acids: CASRGDKLVDF.

The gene calls are TRBV2 and TRBJ1-4; maybe TRBD1 (5 bases). The germline V gene encodes CDR1 SNHLY and CDR2 FYNNEI. Between the trimmed V and J ends, which lost 4 bases and 3 bases, there was a span of 15 bases. The CDR3 is 16 residues long. This CDR3 is CASSVRRQGSNEKLFF. The CDR3 DNA reads TGTGCCAGCAGTGTCAGGCGGCAGGGCTCTAATGAAAAACTGTTTTTT.

CDR3 sequence reads: CASRNTTGSNEKLFF. The CDR3 nucleotides are TGTGCCAGCCGTAACACGACAGGGAGTAATGAAAAACTGTTTTTT. The V gene is TRBV7-9, the J gene TRBJ1-4, with 7 nucleotides matching TRBD1. The CDR3 covers 15 residues. The V gene's germline CDR1 is SEHNR and CDR2 FQNEAQ (reference sequence). V gave up 8 bases and J gave up 4 bases; unmatched junction bases: 10.

Concerning this clonotype itself: An end of the junction differs from the germline gene, which may be a read error. The V call is TRBV7-7, the J call TRBJ1-1; the D is unclear. The CDR3 spans 14 residues. CDR1 is SSHAT, CDR2 FNYEAQ, per germline (reference sequence). In nucleotides, the CDR3 is TGTGCTAGCAGCTTTGCTCGGTTGAACACTGAAGCTTTCTTT. The encoded protein is CASSFARLNTEAFF.

The chain uses TRBV15 and TRBJ2-3; no reliable D call. This CDR3 is built from 15 residues. V lost 1 base to trimming and J lost 0 bases, with 8 bases between them. In germline, CDR1 is LNHNV, CDR2 YYDKDF (reference sequence). CDR3 bases: TGTGCCACCAGCAGAGGGGGAATCAGCACAGATACGCAGTATTTT. Translated, it gives CATSRGGISTDTQYF.

The chain recombines TRBV2 with TRBJ2-7; 7 bases line up with TRBD2. Germline CDR1 reads SNHLY; CDR2 reads FYNNEI. The CDR3 has 14 residues. The V segment lost 6 bases and the J segment 5 bases; nucleotides outside the gene matches: 10. The CDR3 loop reads CASSLGRSSNEQYF. The CDR3 DNA is TGTGCCAGCAGCCTCGGGAGGTCCTCAAACGAGCAGTACTTC. Filled out from reference TRBV2 and TRBJ2-7, the complete variable domain reads EPEVTQTPSHQVTQMGQEVILRCVPISNHLYFYWYRQILGQKVEFLVSFYNNEISEKSEIFDDQFSVERPDGSNFTLKIRSTKLEDSAMYFCASSLGRSSNEQYFGPGTRLTVT.

V gene TRBV9 combines with J gene TRBJ1-5; D may be TRBD1 (5 bases). Germline V gene lookup returns CDR1 SGDLS and CDR2 YYNGEE. V was clipped by 4 bases and J by 8 bases, with 16 bases between them. CDR3 length equals 14 residues. In DNA, the CDR3 is TGTGCCAGCAGCCAGGGAGTCGGTGGGGAGCCCCAGCATTTT. This codes for CASSQGVGGEPQHF.

This clonotype has more than one count but fewer than ten. V gene TRBV7-2 combines with J gene TRBJ2-7, with 10 positions matching TRBD1. V was pared by 4 bases and J by 6 bases, with 9 bases of the junction left unmatched. CDR1 SGHTA and CDR2 FQGNSA come from the germline V gene. The CDR3 covers 15 residues. The CDR3, as DNA: TGTGCCAGCAGCTCCAGGACAGGGGGATCGGGCGAGCAGTACTTC. Amino acid sequence: CASSSRTGGSGEQYF.